The following is a TCR beta chain sequence with its context. Its target is unknown. Germline V CDR1 and CDR2: SQVTM, ANQGSEA. The length of the CDR3 is 13 residues. The sample originates from a study of monozygotic twins with inflammatory bowel disease. Study-wide results and limits: No one strong IBD-associated signal or clonotype was supported.

TCR libraries each used about 4,000 ng of total RNA. Each sample's cDNA came from eight separate reactions. cDNA encoding TCRalpha and TCRbeta underwent two nested PCRs of approximately 16 and 10 cycles, each of which was followed by bead purification. One entry per CDR3 protein, without DNA, is what TCRdb gives after re-calling the 5' RACE reads. The sample has about 380,000 distinct CDR3 sequences. The clonotype originates from a human donor with ulcerative colitis or Crohn's disease, or a healthy co-twin of an affected twin (not recorded which). Sequencing input: blood. The chain couples TRBV29-1 to TRBJ2-7; the TCRdb D gene call, TRBD1, has no DNA to confirm it. The CDR3 region is CSVDHRGGHEQYF.